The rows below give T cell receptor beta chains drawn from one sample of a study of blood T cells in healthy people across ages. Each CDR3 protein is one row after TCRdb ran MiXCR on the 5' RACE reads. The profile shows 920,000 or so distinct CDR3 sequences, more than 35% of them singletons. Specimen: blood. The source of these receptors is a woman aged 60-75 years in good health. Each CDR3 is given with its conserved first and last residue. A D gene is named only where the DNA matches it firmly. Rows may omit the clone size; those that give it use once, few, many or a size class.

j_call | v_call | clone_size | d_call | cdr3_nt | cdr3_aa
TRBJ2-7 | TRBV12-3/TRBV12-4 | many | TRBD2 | TGTGCCAGCGGAAATAGCGGGAGGGCCCACGAGCAGTACTTC | CASGNSGRAHEQYF
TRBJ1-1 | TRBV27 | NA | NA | TGTGCCAGCAGTGTTGGGGTAATGACTGAAGCTTTCTTT | CASSVGVMTEAFF
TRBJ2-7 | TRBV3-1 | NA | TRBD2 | TGTGCCAGCAGCCAAGTGGCGGGAGTGGGCGAGCAGTACTTC | CASSQVAGVGEQYF
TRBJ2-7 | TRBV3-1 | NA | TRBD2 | TGTGCCAGCAGCCAAATCCTCGGGAATAGCGGGAGTTTCTACGAGCAGTACTTC | CASSQILGNSGSFYEQYF
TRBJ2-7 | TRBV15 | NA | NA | TGTGCCACCAGCAGAGCTTCCGTAACCTCCTACGAGCAGTACTTC | CATSRASVTSYEQYF
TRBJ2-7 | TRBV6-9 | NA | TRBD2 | TGTGCCAGCAGTTATTTAACCCCGGGACTAGCATCCGAGCAGTACTTC | CASSYLTPGLASEQYF
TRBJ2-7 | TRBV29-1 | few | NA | TGCAGCGTTGGACAGGGCATGGAGGGCGAGCAGTACTTC | CSVGQGMEGEQYF
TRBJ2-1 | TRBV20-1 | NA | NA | TGCAGTGCTAGAGATGGGAGCTCCTACGGTTGGACTAATGAGCAGTTCTTC | CSARDGSSYGWTNEQFF
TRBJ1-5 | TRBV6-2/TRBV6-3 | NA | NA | TGTGCCAGCAGTCGGCTACCTGGACAGCTCAATCAGCCCCAGCATTTT | CASSRLPGQLNQPQHF
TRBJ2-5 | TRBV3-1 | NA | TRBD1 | TGTGCCAGCAGCCCTTGGACAGGGGGTCCGGAGACCCAGTACTTC | CASSPWTGGPETQYF
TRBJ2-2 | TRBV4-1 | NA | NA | TGCGCCAGCAGCCAAGACCCCACAGCAGGGGAGCTGTTTTTT | CASSQDPTAGELFF
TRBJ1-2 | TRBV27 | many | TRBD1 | TGTGCCAGCAGTTCAGGACAGGGAGTGCAAGGCTACACCTTC | CASSSGQGVQGYTF
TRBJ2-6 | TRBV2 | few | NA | TGTGCCAGCAAGGAAGGCTCTGGGGCCAACGTCCTGACTTTC | CASKEGSGANVLTF
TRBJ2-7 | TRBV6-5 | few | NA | TGTGCCAGCAGTTCTACAGGGTCCAAGCAGTACTTC | CASSSTGSKQYF
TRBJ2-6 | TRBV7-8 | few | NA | TGTGCCAGCAGCCCACGGGAGTCTGGGGCCAACGTCCTGACTTTC | CASSPRESGANVLTF
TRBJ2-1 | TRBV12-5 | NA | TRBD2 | TGTGCTAGTGCCCCCGGGACTAGCGATTACAATGAGCAGTTCTTC | CASAPGTSDYNEQFF
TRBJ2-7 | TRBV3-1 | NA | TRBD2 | TGTGCCAGCAGCCTCGGGACTAGCTTCGCCTACGAGCAGTACTTC | CASSLGTSFAYEQYF